One and the same sample provided the 20 T cell receptor beta chains below, sequenced in a study of cytomegalovirus exposure and HLA in healthy donors. TCRdb's table, derived via immunoSEQ multiplex PCR, lists solely in-frame clones and lacks some. The table records approximately 160,000 clones, 70% to 90% of them present only once. The material sequenced was PBMCs. The receptors here all came from a woman younger than 45 in good health and CMV-seronegative.

This chain links TRBV7-9 with TRBJ1-2; D perhaps matches TRBD1 (5 bases). The V end was cut by 7 bases, the J end by 2 bases, with 11 bases between. This CDR3 spans 13 amino acids. CDR1 is SEHNR and CDR2 is FQNEAQ in the germline V gene (reference sequence). CDR3 sequence reads: CASIGALNYGYTF. The DNA of the CDR3 is TGTGCCAGCATCGGGGCCCTAAACTATGGCTACACCTTC.

The genes are TRBV2 and TRBJ1-1; D unresolved. The ends were cut back, 7 bases at V and 6 bases at J, with 12 bases in the middle. This CDR3 region has 12 residues. CDR1 is SNHLY and CDR2 is FYNNEI in the germline V gene. For the CDR3, the DNA is TGTGCCAGCAAACAGCGGGCGGCTGAAGCTTTCTTT. This sequence encodes CASKQRAAEAFF.

The chain uses TRBV11-3 and TRBJ2-2; tentatively, D is TRBD1 (5 bases). CDR3 size: 16 residues. V was pared by 4 bases and J by 4 bases, with 16 bases between. The germline gives CDR1 SGHNT, CDR2 YENEEA. The CDR3 spells CASSSFPREGTGELFF. The CDR3 nucleotides are TGTGCCAGCAGCTCATTCCCCAGGGAAGGCACCGGGGAGCTGTTTTTT.

V usage is TRBV2 and J usage is TRBJ2-2; 7 nucleotides agree with TRBD1. CDR3 size: 13 residues. J gave up 13 bases and V 0 bases, and 5 bases lay outside the gene matches. Germline CDR1 reads SNHLY; CDR2 reads FYNNEI. The CDR3 reads CASSEAGQRALFF. CDR3 bases: TGTGCCAGCAGTGAAGCGGGACAGAGGGCGCTGTTTTTT. Together with reference TRBV2 and TRBJ2-2, the CDR3 gives the full variable domain: EPEVTQTPSHQVTQMGQEVILRCVPISNHLYFYWYRQILGQKVEFLVSFYNNEISEKSEIFDDQFSVERPDGSNFTLKIRSTKLEDSAMYFCASSEAGQRALFFGEGSRLTVL.

This chain connects TRBV5-6 to TRBJ2-5; D not resolved. Trimming removed 2 bases at V and 2 bases at J, with 13 bases between. Per the germline V gene, CDR1 is SGHDT and CDR2 is YYEEEE. This CDR3 is 15 amino acids long. This CDR3 is CASSLTPGPQETQYF. In nucleotides, the CDR3 is TGTGCCAGCAGCTTAACTCCGGGCCCACAAGAGACCCAGTACTTC.

The chain combines TRBV4-1 with TRBJ1-2; D not resolved. This CDR3 contains 12 residues. Germline V gene sequence: CDR1 MGHRA, CDR2 YSYEKL. V dropped 1 base and J dropped 5 bases, with 5 bases sitting between them. In DNA form, the CDR3 reads TGCGCCAGCAGCCAAGCTGGGTATGGCTACACCTTC. Its translation is CASSQAGYGYTF.

The chain links TRBV5-1 to TRBJ1-4; the D gene is possibly TRBD1 (6 bases). This CDR3 comprises 14 residues. CDR1 SGHRS and CDR2 YFSETQ come from the germline V gene. Trimming took off 2 bases at V and 2 bases at J, with 7 bases between the two ends. The CDR3 DNA sequence: TGCGCCAGCAGCTTTACAGGGACTAATGAAAAACTGTTTTTT. Translation: CASSFTGTNEKLFF. The variable domain in full, with the rest retrieved from reference TRBV5-1 and TRBJ1-4, is KAGVTQTPRYLIKTRGQQVTLSCSPISGHRSVSWYQQTPGQGLQFLFEYFSETQRNKGNFPGRFSGRQFSNSRSEMNVSTLELGDSALYLCASSFTGTNEKLFFGSGTQLSVL.

The V and J genes are TRBV11-2 and TRBJ1-6; D is unresolved. Trimming cost V 7 bases and J 7 bases, with 20 bases left between them. The CDR3 has 16 residues. Germline loops: CDR1 SGHAT, CDR2 FQNNGV. The CDR3 DNA follows: TGTGCCAGCACCTCCGGTCGGGCAGGTGGGAATTCACCCCTCCACTTT. Translation: CASTSGRAGGNSPLHF.

V usage is TRBV4-3 and J usage is TRBJ1-2; tentatively, D is TRBD1 (6 bases). Germline lookup yields CDR1 LGHNA and CDR2 YSLEER. The V and J ends lost 1 base and 6 bases respectively, with 18 bases between them. The CDR3 runs to 16 residues. This CDR3 is CASSQVTVKAGDGYTF. DNA for the CDR3: TGCGCCAGCAGCCAAGTCACGGTTAAGGCAGGGGATGGCTACACCTTC.

The chain employs TRBV5-4 and TRBJ2-5; a weak D match, TRBD1 (5 bases). CDR1 SGHNT and CDR2 YYREEE come from the germline V gene (reference sequence). The V and J ends lost 4 bases and 4 bases respectively, with 14 bases between them. The CDR3 extends over 14 amino acids. The CDR3 loop is CASSMTVAAETQYF. The CDR3 nucleotides are TGTGCCAGCAGCATGACAGTCGCTGCAGAGACCCAGTACTTC. Complete variable domain (other parts from reference TRBV5-4 and TRBJ2-5): ETGVTQSPTHLIKTRGQQVTLRCSSQSGHNTVSWYQQALGQGPQFIFQYYREEENGRGNFPPRFSGLQFPNYSSELNVNALELDDSALYLCASSMTVAAETQYFGPGTRLLVL.

V gene TRBV5-1 combines with J gene TRBJ2-5, with D tentatively TRBD1 (5 bases). The length of the CDR3 is 13 residues. In germline, CDR1 is SGHRS, CDR2 YFSETQ. V shed 3 bases and J shed 1 base, with 7 bases lying between them. CDR3: CASSSGPQETQYF. CDR3 DNA: TGCGCCAGCAGCTCAGGGCCCCAAGAGACCCAGTACTTC.

This clone has a single count. This rearrangement joins TRBV5-4 to TRBJ2-4, with unresolved D. The CDR3 extends over 14 amino acids. Between the trimmed V and J ends, which lost 0 bases and 0 bases, there was a span of 4 bases. Germline V gene data show CDR1 as SGHNT and CDR2 as YYREEE (reference sequence). This CDR3 reads CASSLEPAKNIQYF. In DNA form, the CDR3 reads TGTGCCAGCAGCTTGGAGCCAGCCAAAAACATTCAGTACTTC.

This CDR3 reads CASSTLRTGSYEQYF. CDR3 nucleotide sequence: TGTGCCAGTAGTACGCTCCGGACAGGTTCCTACGAGCAGTACTTC. The rearrangement joins TRBV19 to TRBJ2-7, with 7 bases lining up with TRBD1. The length of the CDR3 is 15 residues. CDR1 and CDR2 (germline): LNHDA, SQIVND (reference sequence). Trimming at V came to 4 bases and at J to 1 base, leaving 7 bases not matched to a gene. Using reference TRBV19 and TRBJ2-7 for the parts outside the CDR3, the full variable domain is DGGITQSPKYLFRKEGQNVTLSCEQNLNHDAMYWYRQDPGQGLRLIYYSQIVNDFQKGDIAEGYSVSREKKESFPLTVTSAQKNPTAFYLCASSTLRTGSYEQYFGPGTRLTVT.

This chain uses TRBV5-4 with TRBJ2-1; no clear D gene. The CDR3 loop spans 15 amino acids. Germline-derived CDR1 and CDR2 are SGHNT and YYREEE (reference sequence). V lost 0 bases and J lost 2, with 9 bases in between. The CDR3 DNA is TGTGCCAGCAGCTTGGCAGGCCGCGCCTACAATGAGCAGTTCTTC. Residues: CASSLAGRAYNEQFF.

The chain combines TRBV14 with TRBJ1-2; D is unclear. The CDR3 is 13 residues long. V lost 0 bases and J lost 3, with 5 bases in between. Germline CDR1 is SGHDN and CDR2 is FVKESK. CDR3 nucleotides: TGTGCCAGCAGCCAAGATTTGGACTATGGCTACACCTTC. Its protein product is CASSQDLDYGYTF. The full variable domain, rest sourced from reference TRBV14 and TRBJ1-2, is EAGVTQFPSHSVIEKGQTVTLRCDPISGHDNLYWYRRVMGKEIKFLLHFVKESKQDESGMPNNRFLAERTGGTYSTLKVQPAELEDSGVYFCASSQDLDYGYTFGSGTRLTVV.

The rearrangement uses TRBV27 and TRBJ2-3; possible D gene TRBD1, 6 bases. The CDR3 runs to 14 residues. Trimming took 5 bases from V and 5 from J, leaving 14 bases between them. In germline, CDR1 is MNHEY, CDR2 SMNVEV (reference sequence). The CDR3 nucleotides are TGTGCCAGCAGTAACCGGGACAACCGAGATACGCAGTATTTT. Translating gives CASSNRDNRDTQYF.

J is TRBJ1-1 and V is TRBV6-5; 7 positions match TRBD1. The CDR3 extends over 14 amino acids. V lost 7 bases, J lost 2 bases, and 7 bases stayed unmatched. Germline assignment: CDR1 MNHEY and CDR2 SVGAGI. The CDR3 here is CASIQGGENTEAFF. The CDR3 nucleotides read TGTGCCAGCATTCAGGGGGGGGAAAACACTGAAGCTTTCTTT.

This clone was found a few times. V is TRBV30 and J is TRBJ1-2; 9 nucleotides align to TRBD1. Germline CDR1 GTSNPN, CDR2 SVGIG (reference sequence). The CDR3 runs 12 residues. The ends lost 3 bases at V and 6 bases at J; junction bases unmatched: 2. CDR3 DNA: TGTGCCTGGAGGGGACAGGGTGATGGCTACACCTTC. Translated: CAWRGQGDGYTF.

The chain carries TRBV7-8 and TRBJ2-7, with 11 positions matching TRBD1. With 5 bases clipped from V and 3 bases from J, the junction kept 6 bases outside the gene matches. Germline assignment: CDR1 SGHVS and CDR2 FQNEAQ. The CDR3 covers 15 residues. The CDR3 here is CASSKQGQGVYEQYF. In DNA, the CDR3 is TGTGCCAGCAGCAAACAGGGACAGGGGGTCTACGAGCAGTACTTC.

Comment on this clone: Other DNA sequences within the sample encode an identical CDR3. The chain uses TRBV6-6 and TRBJ2-7; D gene uncertain. This CDR3 has 13 amino acids. Trimming took 0 bases from V and 1 from J, leaving 4 bases between them. The germline CDR1 and CDR2 sequences are MNHNY and SVGAGI (reference sequence). The CDR3 here is CASSYSPSYEQYF. The CDR3, as DNA: TGTGCCAGCAGTTACTCTCCGTCCTACGAGCAGTACTTC.